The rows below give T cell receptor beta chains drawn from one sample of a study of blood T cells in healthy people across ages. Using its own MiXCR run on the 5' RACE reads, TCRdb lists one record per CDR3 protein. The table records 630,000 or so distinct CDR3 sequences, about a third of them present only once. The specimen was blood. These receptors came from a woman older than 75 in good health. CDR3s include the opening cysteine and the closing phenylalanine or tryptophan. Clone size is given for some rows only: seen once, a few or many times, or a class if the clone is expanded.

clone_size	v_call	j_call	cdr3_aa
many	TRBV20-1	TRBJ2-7	CSAHNRDRPPYEQYF
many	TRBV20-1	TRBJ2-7	CSAFRSSYEQYF
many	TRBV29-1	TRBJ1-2	CSVDPTGYGYTF
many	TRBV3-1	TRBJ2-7	CASSPRGTRGFTYEQYF
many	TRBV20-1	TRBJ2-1	CSASDEGRGRSYNEQFF
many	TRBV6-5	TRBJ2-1	CASSYSELPNNEQFF
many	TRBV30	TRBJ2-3	CAFRLPGRGGSTDTQYF
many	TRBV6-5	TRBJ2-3	CASSLTGALSTDTQYF
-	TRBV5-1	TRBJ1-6	CASSLLGSTGPSSTLHF
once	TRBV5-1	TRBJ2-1	CASSSAESGTEQFF
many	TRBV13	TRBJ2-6	CASRPQGYGANVLTF
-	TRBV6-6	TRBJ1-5	CASRSERNNQPQHF
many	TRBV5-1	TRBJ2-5	CTSSSTGVKQETQYF
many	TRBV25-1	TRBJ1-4	CASSPQGASEKLFF
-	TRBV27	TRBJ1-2	CTSSPGTGGYTF
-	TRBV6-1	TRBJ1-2	CASLSTVFPPESYGYTF
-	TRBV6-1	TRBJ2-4	CASSAPNIQYF
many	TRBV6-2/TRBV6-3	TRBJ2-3	CASSYPSGSGGSTDTQYF
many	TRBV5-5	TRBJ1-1	CASSLAVGQSFTEAFF
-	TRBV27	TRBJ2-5	CASTQGAGAPYNEQYF
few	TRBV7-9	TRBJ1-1	CASSLSEGRAFF
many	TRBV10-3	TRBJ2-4	CAIREGGGINIQYF
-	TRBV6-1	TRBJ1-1	CASRRKTGGPNTEAFF
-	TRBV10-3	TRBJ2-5	CAIGVNMQETQYF
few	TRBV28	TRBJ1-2	CASSYRRGFNYGYTF
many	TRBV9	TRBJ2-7	CASSVSSGQGTYEQYF
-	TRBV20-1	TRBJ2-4	CSGGLAKNIQYF
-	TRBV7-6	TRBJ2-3	CASSLIPGGPGDTQYF
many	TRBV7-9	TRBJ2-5	CASSLGQGPEETQYF
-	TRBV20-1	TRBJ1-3	CSAPWTGINTIYF
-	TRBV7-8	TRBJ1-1	CASSLEGSEAFF
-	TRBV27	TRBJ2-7	CASSLSPDNYEQYF
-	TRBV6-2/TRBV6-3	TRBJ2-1	CASSYSGHSDEQFF
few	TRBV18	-	CASSPVSGQETQYF
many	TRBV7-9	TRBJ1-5	CASSLTGDVQPQHF
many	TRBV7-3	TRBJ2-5	CASSATRTGVETQYF
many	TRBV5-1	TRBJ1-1	CASSGQGGSLSAFF
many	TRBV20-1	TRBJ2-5	CSASRLAGGPRLEETQYF
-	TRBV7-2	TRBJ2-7	CASSLDFSRSYEQYF
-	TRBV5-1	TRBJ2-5	CASSLEGRRAETQYF
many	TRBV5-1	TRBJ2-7	CASSRTPGVSYEQYF
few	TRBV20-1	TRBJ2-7	CSASTRTSSYEQYF
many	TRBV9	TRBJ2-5	CASSAGIYDQETQYF